The source of this T cell receptor beta chain is a study of shared clonotypes between healthy human individuals. At the level of the study: There were three CD4 naive, three CD4 memory, two CD8 naive and one CD8 memory plates per donor. Study conclusions and caveats: An expected dependence of interdonor clonotype sharing on sequencing depth was noted. It was only blood that was sampled, and tissue repertoires likely differ. Naive subsets typically showed greater estimated richness than memory subsets.

This CDR3 contains 16 residues. In germline, CDR1 is LGHNA, CDR2 YNFKEQ. Trimming at V came to 4 bases and at J to 2 bases, leaving 8 bases not matched to a gene. Sequencing used immunoSEQ multiplex PCR; TCRdb keeps in-frame clones, though not all of them. The repertoire holds about 2.3 million clones, over 85% seen once, with under 0.45% in the top ten. Details on this clone: The antigen is not known.

Material for sequencing was naive CD4+ T cells from PBMCs. The subset here: CD45RA+ positively selected. This clonotype was sampled from a man between 18 and 35 years old in good health. Some clones in this sample may be carry-over from other donors' samples. V gene TRBV4-2 combines with J gene TRBJ2-3; 8 nucleotides match TRBD2. The CDR3 DNA sequence: TGTGCCAGCAGCCCTTGGAGCGGGAGTCCCACAGATACGCAGTATTTT. Amino acid sequence: CASSPWSGSPTDTQYF.